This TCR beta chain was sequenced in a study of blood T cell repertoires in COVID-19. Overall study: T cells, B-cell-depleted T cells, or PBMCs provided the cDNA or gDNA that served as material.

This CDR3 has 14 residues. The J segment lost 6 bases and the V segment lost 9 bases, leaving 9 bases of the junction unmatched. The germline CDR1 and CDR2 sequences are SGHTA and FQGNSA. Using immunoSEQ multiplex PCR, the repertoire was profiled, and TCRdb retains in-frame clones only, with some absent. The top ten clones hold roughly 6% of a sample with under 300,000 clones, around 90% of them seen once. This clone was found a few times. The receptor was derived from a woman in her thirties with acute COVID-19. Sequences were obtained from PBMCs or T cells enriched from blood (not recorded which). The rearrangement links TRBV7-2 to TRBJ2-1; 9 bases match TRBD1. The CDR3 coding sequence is TGTGCCAGTACTACAGGGGGCGCGGCCAATGAGCAGTTCTTC. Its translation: CASTTGGAANEQFF. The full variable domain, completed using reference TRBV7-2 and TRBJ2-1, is GAGVSQSPSNKVTEKGKDVELRCDPISGHTALYWYRQSLGQGLEFLIYFQGNSAPDKSGLPSDRFSAERTGGSVSTLTIQRTQQEDSAVYLCASTTGGAANEQFFGPGTRLTVL.